These 10 T cell receptor beta chains came from one sample sequenced in a study of response to subunit inactivated influenza vaccine (dated by TCRdb to between 2018 and 2020). Libraries were built with RT-PCR. The sequencing machine was an Illumina HiSeq 2500. TCRdb reanalyzed the raw reads on its own, using fastp at Q25 for trimming and MiXCR for clone calling, and kept in-frame beta chains. Identical CDR3 protein sequences are pooled into one entry, listed with their most common genes and DNA. Present in this sample are approximately 530,000 distinct CDR3 sequences, approximately 7.2% of which were seen just once. Jointly, the top ten make up roughly 13% of the sample. The input for sequencing was PBMCs from blood, taken roughly 24 months after vaccination. These receptors were obtained from a man between 50 and 75 years old who received an inactivated influenza vaccine. Donor details come from another sample of the same person, matched by shared clones.

This clonotype was found many times. Mismatch with germline at one junction end may stem from a read error. The rearrangement links TRBV5-1 to TRBJ2-7, with 9 bases that match TRBD1. The CDR3 length is 13 residues. CDR1 and CDR2 from the germline V gene are SGHRS and YFSETQ. The CDR3 DNA reads TGTGCCAGCAGTTGGGACAGGGCGTACGAGCAGTACTTC. Its translation is CASSWDRAYEQYF.

V gene TRBV10-3 combines with J gene TRBJ2-7; tentatively, D is TRBD1 (6 bases). CDR1 ENHRY and CDR2 SYGVKD come from the germline V gene. V shed 3 bases and J shed 3 bases, with 15 bases lying between them. The length of the CDR3 is 15 residues. The CDR3 region has the DNA TGTGCCATCAGTGAAGGAGGAGCAGGGGACTACGAGCAGTACTTC. This gives the protein CAISEGGAGDYEQYF.

CDR3 nucleotides: TGTGCCAGCAGCCTGGAAGGGACGCCCGTACGCGGCTACACCTTC. This translates into CASSLEGTPVRGYTF. This chain joins TRBV14 and TRBJ1-2; tentative D call: TRBD1 (5 bases). Per the germline V gene, CDR1 is SGHDN and CDR2 is FVKESK. The CDR3 sequence is 15 residues long. V was shortened by 4 bases and J by 8 bases, with 20 bases between the two germline ends.

Only a few counts were recorded for this clonotype. The chain uses TRBV7-9 and TRBJ1-1; TRBD1 agrees at 8 bases. Germline V lookup: CDR1 SEHNR, CDR2 FQNEAQ (reference sequence). The CDR3 covers 14 residues. V shed 5 bases, J shed 5 bases, and the junction held 7 bases outside the gene matches. CDR3 in DNA: TGTGCCAGCAGCATGACAGGGGATGGGACTGAAGCTTTCTTT. Amino acid sequence: CASSMTGDGTEAFF.

The CDR3 protein is CASSSAHRGISNQPQHF. CDR3 coding DNA: TGTGCCAGCAGTTCAGCCCACAGGGGAATTAGCAATCAGCCCCAGCATTTT. The genes are TRBV28 and TRBJ1-5; 7 positions agree with TRBD1. The trim removed 4 bases at V and 0 bases at J, leaving 9 bases unmatched. The CDR3 runs 17 residues. Per germline, CDR1 MDHEN and CDR2 SYDVKM.

In its sample, this clonotype was seen a few times. The rearrangement links TRBV6-2 or TRBV6-3 to TRBJ1-6; no clear D gene. The CDR3 is 14 amino acids. Germline CDR1 MNHEY, CDR2 SVGEGT. Trimming shortened V by 2 bases and J by 8 bases, and 10 bases separated the two germline ends. CDR3 coding DNA: TGTGCCAGCAGTTACGTGCAGGCAGATTCACCCCTCCACTTT. Translation: CASSYVQADSPLHF.

This clonotype was observed many times. V is TRBV2 and J is TRBJ2-7; the D is unclear. V was pared by 4 bases and J by 3 bases, with 10 bases between. Per germline, CDR1 SNHLY and CDR2 FYNNEI. This CDR3 has 13 residues. CDR3 bases: TGTGCCAGCAGTGTGGGTTCCTACTACGAGCAGTACTTC. It encodes CASSVGSYYEQYF.

This clonotype was observed many times. The chain employs TRBV24-1 and TRBJ2-4, with D possibly matching TRBD2 (5 bases). The CDR3 has 13 amino acids. Germline values: CDR1 KGHDR, CDR2 SFDVKD. Trimming removed 3 bases from V and 5 bases from J, with 7 bases in between. CDR3 loop: CATSDREENIQYF. The CDR3 coding sequence is TGTGCCACCAGTGATCGGGAAGAAAACATTCAGTACTTC.

This chain connects TRBV30 to TRBJ1-5; D is uncertain. Germline lookup yields CDR1 GTSNPN and CDR2 SVGIG (reference sequence). Trimming took 0 bases from V and 0 from J, leaving 9 bases between them. The CDR3 runs to 15 residues. DNA for the CDR3: TGTGCCTGGAGTGTACCCAGTTATAGCAATCAGCCCCAGCATTTT. Protein: CAWSVPSYSNQPQHF.

This clonotype showed up just a few times. CDR3 region: CATSRGGAEAFF. In DNA form, the CDR3 reads TGTGCCACCAGCAGAGGGGGGGCTGAAGCTTTCTTT. This chain joins TRBV15 and TRBJ1-1; perhaps TRBD1 as D (5 bases). With 1 base removed from V and 6 bases from J, the gap between germline ends came to 6 bases. CDR1 and CDR2 (germline): LNHNV, YYDKDF (reference sequence). This CDR3 is built from 12 residues.